This paragraph covers one TCR beta chain sequence. As originally analysed: Reference gene primer amplification yielded estimated nucleated cell counts. Assay: immunoSEQ multiplex PCR; the TCRdb copy retains only in-frame clones and omits some. The DNA gave D and trimming, while V, J and clone size come from that table. The repertoire has around 65,000 clones, around four fifths of them found once; the top ten carry 5% to 5.5%. This sample stems from a study of blood T cell repertoires in COVID-19. Study-level information: Sites in the United States, Italy and Spain provided acute and convalescent COVID-19 samples. T cells, B-cell-depleted T cells, or PBMCs provided the cDNA or gDNA that served as material.

V lost 3 bases and J lost 3, with 12 bases in between. This CDR3 has 15 amino acids. CDR1 KGHSH and CDR2 LQKENI come from the germline V gene. The source is a man aged 65-85 years with acute or convalescent COVID-19. The chain couples TRBV18 to TRBJ2-1; D possibly corresponds to TRBD2 (6 bases). The sequencing sample was made of peripheral blood. The chain's CDR3 is CASSPAGTLYNEQFF. In nucleotides, the CDR3 is TGTGCCAGCTCACCCGCGGGGACCCTCTACAATGAGCAGTTCTTC.